Reported below is one T cell receptor beta chain. What antigen it recognizes has not been identified. Base-call qualities are not available, and no considerably larger clone is one nucleotide away. The record originates from a study of blood T cell repertoires in COVID-19 (dated by TCRdb to the early 2020s). At the level of the whole study: The collaborator samples originated in the United States, Italy and Spain and spanned the acute and convalescent phases of COVID-19. The material from the prospective study consisted of cDNA or gDNA derived from T cells, B-cell-depleted T cells, or PBMCs. Subjects who had been exposed to COVID-19, were actively infected with it, or had recovered from it provided the deeply sampled blood TCRbeta repertoires that made up the dataset. The repertoires were released in a freely available public database intended as a resource for research on the immune response to SARS-CoV-2. The samples were drawn from two sources: the first 160 participants of the ongoing ImmuneRACE study, and fewer than 1,500 subjects contributed by 6 global collaborators. A de-identified subject ID, COVID-19 status, age in years and sex were almost always included in the sample metadata. Where HLA class I and class II types were available, the types were taken from metadata supplied by the sample provider, not from assay-based typing. Broader findings and caveats from the paper: The quantity of clinical and demographic metadata differed by source and by participant and was supplied without curation.

In Seattle, one collaborating source enrolled patients while the infection was active and tracked those patients longitudinally over the course of disease. Collaborating institutions collected whole blood in K2EDTA tubes following their own protocols. For TCRbeta analysis, collaborators shipped samples in one of three forms: frozen whole blood, isolated PBMCs, or DNA extracted from either of those sample types. TCRbeta CDR3 regions were amplified from genomic DNA using the immunoSEQ Assay, a bias-controlled multiplex PCR. On the authors' methods: Within the assay, amplification of reference gene primers was used to estimate how many nucleated cells each sample contained. To quantify the absolute abundance of each unique TCRbeta CDR3 rearrangement, sequence reads were collapsed and filtered. For each sample, productive Simpson clonality was calculated as the square root of Simpson's diversity index across productive rearrangements. Held by TCRdb, this immuneACCESS table contains in-frame sequences only and omits some clones. Under half of the omission traces to an unresolved V gene where checked; the cause of the rest is unknown. V and J calls and clone size come straight from that table; D and trimming were deduced from the DNA. This sample has hundreds of thousands of clones in its table, and roughly nine tenths of those were observed once. In total, the top ten clones hold about 3% of the sample.

V lost 2 bases and J lost 12 bases; the stretch between them is 23 bases long. According to the germline V gene, CDR1 reads SQVTM and CDR2 reads ANQGSEA. Counted from cysteine to phenylalanine, this CDR3 has 15 amino acids. Just CDR3 DNA is preserved here, 45 bases in frame from base 1. The sequence was obtained from a woman aged 30 to 39 with COVID-19, enrolled during active disease. The V gene is TRBV29-1 and the J gene is TRBJ2-1, and possibly TRBD2, on 6 matching bases. The sample consisted of peripheral blood. The sequence in DNA is TGCAGCGTTGAACGAGGATTAGCGGCCTCTCAGGGGCAGTTCTTC. Protein translation: CSVERGLAASQGQFF.